One and the same sample provided the 13 T cell receptor beta chains below, sequenced in a study of blood T cell repertoires in COVID-19. TCRdb's table, derived via immunoSEQ multiplex PCR, lists solely in-frame clones and lacks some. The sample lists roughly 160,000 clones; 85% to 90% were seen once. Sequencing used peripheral blood. The source of these receptors is a man aged 18 to 29 with acute or convalescent COVID-19.

V gene TRBV5-5 combines with J gene TRBJ2-1, with D tentatively TRBD2 (6 bases). V was shortened by 0 bases and J by 7 bases, with 8 bases between the two germline ends. Per germline, CDR1 SGHKS and CDR2 YYEKEE (reference sequence). There are 13 residues in the CDR3. Here the CDR3 reads CASSLGRGNEQFF. The CDR3 DNA sequence: TGTGCCAGCAGCTTGGGGCGGGGAAATGAGCAGTTCTTC.

The V call is TRBV7-6, the J call TRBJ2-7, with TRBD2 matching over 10 bases. This CDR3 has 16 amino acids. From germline, CDR1 is SGHVS and CDR2 FNYEAQ. V gave up 5 bases and J gave up 3 bases; unmatched junction bases: 10. The CDR3 region has the DNA TGTGCCAGCAGCCCCCGCCTAGCGGGGGAGATCTACGAGCAGTACTTC. Its protein is CASSPRLAGEIYEQYF.

This rearrangement joins TRBV2 to TRBJ2-7; no firm D call. V lost 2 bases to trimming and J lost 1 base, with 3 bases between them. The CDR3 consists of 12 residues. CDR1 is SNHLY and CDR2 is FYNNEI in the germline V gene. Here the CDR3 reads CASSELSYEQYF. The CDR3 DNA reads TGTGCCAGCAGTGAACTGTCCTACGAGCAGTACTTC.

V gene TRBV5-1 combines with J gene TRBJ1-1; D is perhaps TRBD1 (6 bases). Germline V gene data show CDR1 as SGHRS and CDR2 as YFSETQ. The CDR3 has 14 amino acids. V lost 9 bases, J lost 1 base, and 16 bases lay in between. The CDR3 spells CATRRGAPNTEAFF. As DNA, the CDR3 is TGCGCCACCCGACGGGGGGCCCCGAACACTGAAGCTTTCTTT.

The CDR3 reads CASSFDSAPEAFF. CDR3 coding DNA: TGCGCCAGCAGCTTCGACAGTGCCCCTGAAGCTTTCTTT. V and J are TRBV5-1 and TRBJ1-1, with a tentative D call TRBD1 (5 bases). The CDR3 covers 13 residues. From germline, CDR1 is SGHRS and CDR2 YFSETQ. Deletions cut 2 bases from V and 6 bases from J, with 11 bases between.

CDR3 in DNA: TGTGCCAGCAGTGAATCCCAGGGTGAAGCTGGAAACACCATATATTTT. This translates into CASSESQGEAGNTIYF. This rearrangement joins TRBV6-1 to TRBJ1-3; weak D call: TRBD1 (5 bases). Germline lookup yields CDR1 MNHNS and CDR2 SASEGT. This CDR3 comprises 16 residues. The ends were cut back, 2 bases at V and 2 bases at J, with 13 bases in the middle.

The rearrangement links TRBV6-4 to TRBJ1-1; tentative D call: TRBD1 (6 bases). CDR3 length equals 13 residues. The V and J ends lost 3 bases and 1 base respectively, with 6 bases between them. Per the germline V gene, CDR1 is MRHNA and CDR2 is SNTAGT. This chain's CDR3 is CASSEGQNTEAFF. CDR3 DNA sequence: TGTGCCAGCAGTGAGGGACAGAACACTGAAGCTTTCTTT.

V and J are TRBV30 and TRBJ1-2; D gene ambiguous. The V end was cut by 0 bases, the J end by 8 bases, with 13 bases between. The germline gives CDR1 GTSNPN, CDR2 SVGIG (reference sequence). This CDR3 spans 13 amino acids. This chain's CDR3 is CAWSVLLRQGYTF. The CDR3, as DNA: TGTGCCTGGAGTGTACTACTAAGGCAAGGCTACACCTTC.

This chain links TRBV28 with TRBJ2-1; D not resolved. CDR1 is MDHEN, CDR2 SYDVKM, per germline. The V end lost 10 bases, the J end lost 10 bases, and 11 bases lay between the germline ends. The CDR3 is 10 residues long. CDR3 coding DNA: TGTGCCACCAGCCAGAGGGAGCAGTTCTTC. Translated: CATSQREQFF.

The chain joins TRBV5-5 to TRBJ1-2; no clear D. Between the trimmed V and J ends, which lost 4 bases and 6 bases, there was a span of 19 bases. Looked up from germline, CDR1 is SGHKS and CDR2 is YYEKEE (reference sequence). The length of the CDR3 is 15 residues. CDR3 in amino acids: CASSPNRVDGDGYTF. The CDR3 DNA sequence: TGTGCCAGCAGCCCTAACCGCGTTGACGGAGATGGCTACACCTTC.

This chain links TRBV6-5 with TRBJ1-5; 10 bases fit TRBD1. Germline V gene lookup returns CDR1 MNHEY and CDR2 SVGAGI. The ends lost 7 bases at V and 4 bases at J; junction bases unmatched: 4. The CDR3 has 14 amino acids. The CDR3: CASKRTGGNQPQHF. In nucleotides, the CDR3 is TGTGCCAGCAAAAGGACAGGGGGGAATCAGCCCCAGCATTTT.

In nucleotides, the CDR3 is TGTGCCAGCAGTTTTTGGGGACCTGCCGTGGCGGGGAATTCACCCCTCCACTTT. It codes for CASSFWGPAVAGNSPLHF. The chain links TRBV28 to TRBJ1-6, with a tentative D call TRBD1 (5 bases). Trimming stripped 3 bases from V and 7 bases from J, with 22 bases between. The CDR3 length is 18 residues. Germline V gene data show CDR1 as MDHEN and CDR2 as SYDVKM.

J is TRBJ1-2 and V is TRBV28; D is perhaps TRBD1 (6 bases). The CDR3 contains 13 residues. Germline V gene lookup returns CDR1 MDHEN and CDR2 SYDVKM. Between the trimmed V and J ends, which lost 6 bases and 4 bases, there was a span of 12 bases. The CDR3 DNA is TGTGCCAGCAGCAAACAGGGATCCTATGGCTACACCTTC. It encodes CASSKQGSYGYTF.